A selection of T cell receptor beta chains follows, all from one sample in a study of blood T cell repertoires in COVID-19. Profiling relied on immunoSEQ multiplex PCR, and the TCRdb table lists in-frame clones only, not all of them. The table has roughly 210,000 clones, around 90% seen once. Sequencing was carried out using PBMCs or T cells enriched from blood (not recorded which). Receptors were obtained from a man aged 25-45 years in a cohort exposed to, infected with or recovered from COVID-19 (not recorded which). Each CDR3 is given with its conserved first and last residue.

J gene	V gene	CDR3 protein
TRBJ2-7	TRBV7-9	CASTLGEGLFYEQYF
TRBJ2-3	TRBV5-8	CASNYGTSGDTQYF
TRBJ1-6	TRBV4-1	CASSQDRGWTGSSYNSPLHF
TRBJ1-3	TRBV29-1	CSVVTGSSGNTIYF
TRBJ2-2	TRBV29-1	CSVSVGGTGELFF
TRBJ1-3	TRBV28	CASVPQNRDRLLVTSGNTIYF
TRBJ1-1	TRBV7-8	CASSLYGGVTEAFF
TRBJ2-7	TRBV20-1	CSATNYEQYF
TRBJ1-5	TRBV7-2	CASSTGVYSNQPQHF
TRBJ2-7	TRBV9	CASSDSSSGLAEQYF
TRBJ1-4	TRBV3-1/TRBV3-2	CASSQDVGAGGEKLFF
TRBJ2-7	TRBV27	CASSLTGLADSYEQYF
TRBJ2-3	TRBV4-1	CASSQDRTSGYTDTQYF
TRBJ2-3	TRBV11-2	CASSSITQGYTDTQYF
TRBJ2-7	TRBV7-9	CASSLGVGQSYEQYF
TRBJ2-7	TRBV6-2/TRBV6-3	CASSYSGTGYHEQYF
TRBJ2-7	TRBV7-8	CASSRLAGRYEQYF
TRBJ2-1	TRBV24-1	CATSARSGSSYNEQFF
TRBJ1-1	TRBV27	CASSPLRGNTEAFF
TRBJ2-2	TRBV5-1	CASSWDPTSGRAMNTGELFF
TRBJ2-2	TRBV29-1	CSVGGRTGELFF
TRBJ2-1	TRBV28	CASSPPGGLAGGPKSYNEQFF
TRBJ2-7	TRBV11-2	CASSRSTSGGVNYEQYF
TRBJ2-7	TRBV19	CASWERQGHEQYF
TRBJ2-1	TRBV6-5	CATTLGGINEQFF
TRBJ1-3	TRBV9	CASSGTGSTGNTIYF
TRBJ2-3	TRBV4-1	CASSQVLDRVQYF
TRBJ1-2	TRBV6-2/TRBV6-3	CASSLLVTANYGYTF
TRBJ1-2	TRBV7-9	CASSLAGGNYGYTF
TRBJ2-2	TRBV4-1	CASSQDPGMVGELFF
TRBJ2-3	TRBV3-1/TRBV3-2	CASSHLAGPLSADTQYF
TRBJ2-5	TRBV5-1	CASSRLAGGSETQYF
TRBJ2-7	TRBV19	CASSIARGSYEQYF
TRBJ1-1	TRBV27	CASSSSGGFQAFF
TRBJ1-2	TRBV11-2	CASSLVEGVNYGYTF
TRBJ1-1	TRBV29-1	CSVLKQTNTEAFF
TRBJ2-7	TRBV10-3	CAISESDRGPREQYF
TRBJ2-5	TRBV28	CASRSPNQGRETQYF
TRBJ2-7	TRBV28	CASSRTNSYEQYF
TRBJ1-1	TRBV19	CASKPGRDTEAFF
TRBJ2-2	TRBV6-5	CASLGQLTGELFF
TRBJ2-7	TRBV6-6	CASSTPRDTVYEQYF
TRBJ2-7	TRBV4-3	CASSPGRSLEVYEQYF
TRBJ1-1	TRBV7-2	CASSSNFFPEAFF
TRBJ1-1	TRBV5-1	CASSLRQNTEAFF
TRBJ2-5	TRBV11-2	CASSLDPDVSGWGSRAQYF
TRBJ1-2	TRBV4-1	CASSQIQGSPLNYGYTF
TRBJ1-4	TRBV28	CASTFQGTNEKLFF
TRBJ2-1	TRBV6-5	CAGHPSGLISEQFF
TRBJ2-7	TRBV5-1	CASSLGQGASYEQYF
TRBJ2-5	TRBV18	CASSPERRFLAGRQETQYF
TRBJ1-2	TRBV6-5	CASSSRLGQGRGYTF
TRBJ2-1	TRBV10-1	CASSKYQDRVYNEQFF
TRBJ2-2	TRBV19	CASSRGGGTGELFF
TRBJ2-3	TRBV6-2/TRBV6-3	CASSSGLAGIDTQYF
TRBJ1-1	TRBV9	CASSVASSGLGEAFF
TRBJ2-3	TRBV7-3	CASSLTEVGPSTDTQYF
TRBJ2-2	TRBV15	CATSSDTTNTGELFF
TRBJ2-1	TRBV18	CASSPPAPKRDEQFF
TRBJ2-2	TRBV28	CASSSPDRTTGELFF